This T cell receptor beta chain comes out of a study of cytomegalovirus exposure and HLA in healthy donors. Study-wide findings and caveats: There were some public TCRs occurring in many donors, but most TCR sequences were rare.

The germline V gene encodes CDR1 SGHNT and CDR2 YENEEA. CDR3 length: 13 residues. V shed 3 bases and J 3 bases; nucleotides not matched to a gene: 1. The table came from immunoSEQ multiplex PCR; TCRdb's copy has only in-frame clones and leaves some out. Among fewer than 120,000 clones listed, more than 70% were seen once. As regards this clone: Its antigen is unknown.

The sequence was collected from a woman in her late teens or twenties in good health and CMV-seronegative. The source material was PBMCs. This chain uses TRBV11-3 with TRBJ1-1; 7 bases are a match to TRBD1. The CDR3 loop reads CASSFQGDTEAFF. CDR3 coding DNA: TGTGCCAGCAGCTTTCAGGGGGACACTGAAGCTTTCTTT.